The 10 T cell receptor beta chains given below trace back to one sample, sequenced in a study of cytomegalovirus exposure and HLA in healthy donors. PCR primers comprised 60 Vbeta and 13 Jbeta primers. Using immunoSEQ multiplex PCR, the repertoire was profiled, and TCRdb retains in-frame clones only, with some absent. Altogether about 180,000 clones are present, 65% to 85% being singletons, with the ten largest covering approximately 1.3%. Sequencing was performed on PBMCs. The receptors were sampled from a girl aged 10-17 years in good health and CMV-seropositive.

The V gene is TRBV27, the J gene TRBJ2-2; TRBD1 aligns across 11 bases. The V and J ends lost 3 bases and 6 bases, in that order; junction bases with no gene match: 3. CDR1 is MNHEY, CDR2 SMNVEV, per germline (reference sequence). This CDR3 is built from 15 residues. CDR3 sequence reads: CASSFSGQGAGELFF. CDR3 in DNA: TGTGCCAGCAGTTTTTCGGGACAGGGGGCCGGGGAGCTGTTTTTT.

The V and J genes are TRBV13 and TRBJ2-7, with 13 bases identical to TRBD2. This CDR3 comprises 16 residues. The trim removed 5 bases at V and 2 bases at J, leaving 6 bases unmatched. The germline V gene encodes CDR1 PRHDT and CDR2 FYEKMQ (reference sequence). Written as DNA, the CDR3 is TGTGCCAGCAGCGTGACTAGCGGGAGGTGGGCCTACGAGCAGTACTTC. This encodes CASSVTSGRWAYEQYF.

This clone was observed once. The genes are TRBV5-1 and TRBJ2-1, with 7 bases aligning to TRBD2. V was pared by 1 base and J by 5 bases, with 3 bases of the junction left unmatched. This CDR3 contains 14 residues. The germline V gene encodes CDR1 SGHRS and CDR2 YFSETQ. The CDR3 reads CASSLSLADNEQFF. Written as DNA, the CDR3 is TGCGCCAGCAGCTTGAGTCTAGCGGACAATGAGCAGTTCTTC.

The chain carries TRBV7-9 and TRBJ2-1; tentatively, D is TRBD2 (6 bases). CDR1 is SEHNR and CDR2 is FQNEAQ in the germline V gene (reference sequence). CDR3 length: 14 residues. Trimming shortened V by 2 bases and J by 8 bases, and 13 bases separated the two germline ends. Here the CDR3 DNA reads TGTGCCAGCAGCTTATCATCGGGAGAGGATGAGCAGTTCTTC. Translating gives CASSLSSGEDEQFF.

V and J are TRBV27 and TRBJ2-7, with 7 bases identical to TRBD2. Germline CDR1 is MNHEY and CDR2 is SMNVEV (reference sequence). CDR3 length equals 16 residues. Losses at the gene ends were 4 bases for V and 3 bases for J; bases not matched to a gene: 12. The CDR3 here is CASSSIWASGRYEQYF. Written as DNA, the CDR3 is TGTGCCAGCAGTTCGATCTGGGCTAGCGGTCGCTACGAGCAGTACTTC.

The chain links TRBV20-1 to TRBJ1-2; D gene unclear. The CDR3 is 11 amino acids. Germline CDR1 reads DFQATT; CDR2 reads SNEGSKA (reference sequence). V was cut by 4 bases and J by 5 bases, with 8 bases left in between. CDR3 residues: CSATRSYGYTF. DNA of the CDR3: TGCAGTGCTACCCGTTCGTATGGCTACACCTTC.

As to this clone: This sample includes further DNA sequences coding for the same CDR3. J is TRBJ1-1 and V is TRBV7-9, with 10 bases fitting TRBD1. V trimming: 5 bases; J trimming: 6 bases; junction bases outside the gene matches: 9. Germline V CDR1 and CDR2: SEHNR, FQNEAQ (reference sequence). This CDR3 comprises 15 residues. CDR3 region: CASSLDRGSIAEAFF. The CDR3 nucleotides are TGTGCCAGCAGCCTGGACAGGGGGAGTATTGCTGAAGCTTTCTTT.

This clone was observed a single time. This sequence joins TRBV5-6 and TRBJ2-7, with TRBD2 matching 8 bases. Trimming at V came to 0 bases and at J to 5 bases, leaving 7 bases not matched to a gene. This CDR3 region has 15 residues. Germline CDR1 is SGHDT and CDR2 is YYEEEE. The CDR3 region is CASSLVGTSRHEQYF. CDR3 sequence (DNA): TGTGCCAGCAGCTTGGTGGGGACTAGTCGACACGAGCAGTACTTC.

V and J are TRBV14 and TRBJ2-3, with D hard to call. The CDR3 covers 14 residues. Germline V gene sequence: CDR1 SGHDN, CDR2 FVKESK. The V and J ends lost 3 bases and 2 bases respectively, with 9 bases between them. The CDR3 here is CASSQTGFTDTQYF. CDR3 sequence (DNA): TGTGCCAGCAGCCAGACCGGGTTCACAGATACGCAGTATTTT.

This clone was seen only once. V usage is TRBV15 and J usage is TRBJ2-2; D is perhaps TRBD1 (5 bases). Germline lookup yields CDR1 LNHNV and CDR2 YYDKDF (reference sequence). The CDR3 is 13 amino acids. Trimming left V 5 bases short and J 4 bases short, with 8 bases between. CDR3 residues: CATSQGATGELFF. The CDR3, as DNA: TGTGCCACCAGCCAAGGGGCCACCGGGGAGCTGTTTTTT. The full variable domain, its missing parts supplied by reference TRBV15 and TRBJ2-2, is DAMVIQNPRYQVTQFGKPVTLSCSQTLNHNVMYWYQQKSSQAPKLLFHYYDKDFNNEADTPDNFQSRRPNTSFCFLDIRSPGLGDTAMYLCATSQGATGELFFGEGSRLTVL.